A selection of T cell receptor beta chains follows, all from one sample in a study of early T cells in non-severe SARS-CoV-2 infection. TCRdb redid the calling of the 5' RACE reads with MiXCR, one entry per CDR3 protein. Of 75,000 to 80,000 distinct CDR3 sequences in the sample, about a sixth were seen once. Sample: whole blood. The receptors stem from an adult who was a healthcare worker with PCR-confirmed SARS-CoV-2 infection or an uninfected control (not recorded which). CDR3s leave out the opening cysteine and the closing phenylalanine or tryptophan.

>TRBV21-1|TRBJ2-7
ASSKGDEQY
>TRBV14|TRBJ2-7
ASSLEAFRTRGEQY
>TRBV5-1|TRBJ2-7
ASSPDRVYEQY
>TRBV7-9|TRBJ2-7
ASSAGDWDPGEQY
>TRBV11-2|TRBJ2-1
ASSPTSGRGEQF
>TRBV7-3|TRBJ2-1
ASSLGAGANEQF
>TRBV2|TRBJ2-1
ASRRLAGGPSSYNEQF
>TRBV12-3/TRBV12-4|TRBJ2-4
ASSLDRGYDRLNIQY
>TRBV12-3/TRBV12-4|TRBJ1-6
ASRAGGEAPLH
>TRBV3-1|TRBJ2-7
ASSPAGGGTYEQY
>TRBV7-9|TRBJ2-7
ASSPFSTSGRVSYEQY
>TRBV7-2|TRBJ2-7
ASSISSYEQY
>TRBV20-1|TRBJ2-7
SASRGYEQY
>TRBV19|TRBJ1-6
ASTIAGVGSYNSPLH
>TRBV12-3/TRBV12-4|TRBJ1-1
ASSELVGVNTEAF
>TRBV5-5|TRBJ2-1
ASSSDRSNEQF
>TRBV7-6|TRBJ2-1
ASSLVPTGSYNEQF
>TRBV6-2/TRBV6-3|TRBJ2-7
ASTKGPGTGYYEQY